The 32 T cell receptor beta chains listed next were all sequenced from one sample in a study of cytotoxic CD8 clonotypes in ibrutinib-treated CLL (dated by TCRdb to the early 2020s). Taken with the paper, the label for time point translates to: 12 months on ibrutinib. The library relied on the immunoSEQ multiplex PCR assay. Held by TCRdb, this immuneACCESS table contains in-frame sequences only and omits some clones. Under half of the omission traces to an unresolved V gene where checked; the cause of the rest is unknown. The sample records approximately 84,000 clones, about 85% of which are singletons. The ten largest account for roughly 5% of the sample. Sequenced here: PBMCs, sampled after 12 months of ibrutinib treatment. The source is a human donor with chronic lymphocytic leukemia.

V and J are TRBV28 and TRBJ2-1; 12 nucleotides line up with TRBD2. V shed 7 bases and J 10 bases; nucleotides not matched to a gene: 5. The CDR3 loop spans 13 amino acids. Germline V gene data show CDR1 as MDHEN and CDR2 as SYDVKM. CDR3 residues: CASTIGLAGEQFF. Here the CDR3 DNA reads TGTGCCAGCACCATAGGACTAGCGGGAGAGCAGTTCTTC.

This rearrangement joins TRBV19 to TRBJ2-5; the D is unclear. Germline V gives CDR1 LNHDA, CDR2 SQIVND (reference sequence). V lost 5 bases to trimming and J lost 1 base, with 8 bases between them. The CDR3 length is 13 residues. CDR3 nucleotide sequence: TGTGCCAGTAGTCATGGGGTCCAAGAGACCCAGTACTTC. Its protein product is CASSHGVQETQYF. The full variable domain, completed using reference TRBV19 and TRBJ2-5, is DGGITQSPKYLFRKEGQNVTLSCEQNLNHDAMYWYRQDPGQGLRLIYYSQIVNDFQKGDIAEGYSVSREKKESFPLTVTSAQKNPTAFYLCASSHGVQETQYFGPGTRLLVL.

The chain uses TRBV28 and TRBJ1-2; 8 bases fit TRBD1. The V gene's germline CDR1 is MDHEN and CDR2 SYDVKM. This CDR3 has 14 amino acids. J gave up 8 bases and V 4 bases, and 9 bases lay outside the gene matches. CDR3 in amino acids: CASSSGQGAYGYTF. The CDR3 nucleotides read TGTGCCAGCAGTTCTGGGCAGGGGGCTTACGGCTACACCTTC.

This chain uses TRBV18 with TRBJ1-1; the D gene is possibly TRBD1 (5 bases). The CDR3 length is 14 residues. With 2 bases removed from V and 1 base from J, the gap between germline ends came to 8 bases. CDR1 and CDR2 from the germline V gene are KGHSH and LQKENI. CDR3 nucleotides: TGTGCCAGCTCACCAGGGGCTCCGAACACTGAAGCTTTCTTT. This translates into CASSPGAPNTEAFF. The full variable domain, rest sourced from reference TRBV18 and TRBJ1-1, is NAGVMQNPRHLVRRRGQEARLRCSPMKGHSHVYWYRQLPEEGLKFMVYLQKENIIDESGMPKERFSAEFPKEGPSILRIQQVVRGDSAAYFCASSPGAPNTEAFFGQGTRLTVV.

This clone has only a few counts. CDR3 residues: CASSISGGHQPQHF. DNA of the CDR3: TGTGCCAGTAGTATTTCGGGGGGGCATCAGCCCCAGCATTTT. The rearrangement joins TRBV19 to TRBJ1-5, with D possibly matching TRBD1 (6 bases). CDR1 is LNHDA, CDR2 SQIVND, per germline (reference sequence). The CDR3 consists of 14 residues. The V and J ends lost 3 bases and 5 bases respectively, with 11 bases between them.

The J gene is TRBJ2-1, the V gene TRBV6-5; no definite D call. The CDR3 is 12 residues long. The germline V gene has CDR1 MNHEY and CDR2 SVGAGI. V was shortened by 5 bases and J by 8 bases, with 10 bases between the two germline ends. The CDR3 sequence is CASSHLIHEQFF. Written as DNA, the CDR3 is TGTGCCAGCAGTCACCTTATCCATGAGCAGTTCTTC.

The genes are TRBV6-5 and TRBJ2-7; TRBD2 is a possible D gene (6 bases). With 2 bases removed from V and 6 bases from J, the gap between germline ends came to 14 bases. Looked up from germline, CDR1 is MNHEY and CDR2 is SVGAGI. The CDR3 has 14 amino acids. The chain's CDR3 is CASSYDRRGAEQYF. As DNA, the CDR3 is TGTGCCAGCAGTTACGACCGGAGGGGTGCCGAGCAGTACTTC.

This chain connects TRBV28 to TRBJ1-3, with 7 positions matching TRBD1. The CDR3 is 14 amino acids. V dropped 4 bases and J dropped 4; count of bases not matched to a gene: 4. Germline V gene data show CDR1 as MDHEN and CDR2 as SYDVKM. As DNA, the CDR3 is TGTGCCAGCAGTTCCCCGACAGGGGGAAACACCATATATTTT. Protein sequence: CASSSPTGGNTIYF.

V gene TRBV21-1 combines with J gene TRBJ2-6; TRBD1, the table's D call, lacks a check against the DNA. TRBV21-1 is a documented pseudogene. The CDR3 covers 17 residues. The CDR3 DNA reads TGTGCCAGCAGCTTCCCGGGGACACCCTCTGGGGCCAACGTCCTGACTTTC. As protein: CASSFPGTPSGANVLTF.

The chain has TRBV7-2 and TRBJ1-2; D is possibly TRBD1 (5 bases). Germline V lookup: CDR1 SGHTA, CDR2 FQGNSA. The CDR3 is made up of 13 amino acids. Trimming stripped 7 bases from V and 8 bases from J, with 17 bases between. CDR3 nucleotides: TGTGCCAGCATTTGGGGTGTGGGGCAGGGCTACACCTTC. It codes for CASIWGVGQGYTF. Combining the CDR3 with reference TRBV7-2 and TRBJ1-2 gives the whole variable domain GAGVSQSPSNKVTEKGKDVELRCDPISGHTALYWYRQSLGQGLEFLIYFQGNSAPDKSGLPSDRFSAERTGGSVSTLTIQRTQQEDSAVYLCASIWGVGQGYTFGSGTRLTVV.

The V gene is TRBV6-4, the J gene TRBJ2-2; tentative D call: TRBD1 (6 bases). The germline CDR1 and CDR2 sequences are MRHNA and SNTAGT. V was pared by 3 bases and J by 3 bases, with 14 bases between. The CDR3 is 16 residues long. CDR3 loop: CASSDSAKGDTGELFF. CDR3 DNA sequence: TGTGCCAGCAGTGATTCGGCAAAGGGGGACACCGGGGAGCTGTTTTTT.

The chain has TRBV9 and TRBJ2-5; D is ambiguous. The J call could be wrong; TRBJ2-7 is a better fit for the DNA end. The CDR3 sequence is 14 residues long. Germline V gene data show CDR1 as SGDLS and CDR2 as YYNGEE. The CDR3 coding sequence is TGTGCCAGCAGCGTAGAGGAAGGGCCCTACGAGCAGTACTTC. Its translation: CASSVEEGPYEQYF.

The chain employs TRBV27 and TRBJ2-4; D is possibly TRBD1 (5 bases). CDR3 size: 14 residues. V was clipped by 3 bases and J by 1 base, with 7 bases between them. CDR1 is MNHEY and CDR2 is SMNVEV in the germline V gene (reference sequence). In DNA form, the CDR3 reads TGTGCCAGCAGTTTTTCAGGGGCCAAAAACATTCAGTACTTC. It translates to CASSFSGAKNIQYF.

The rearrangement joins TRBV9 to TRBJ2-2; D might be TRBD1 or TRBD2, each matching 5 bases. CDR1 is SGDLS, CDR2 YYNGEE, per germline. This CDR3 comprises 15 residues. Trimming stripped 4 bases from V and 1 base from J, with 11 bases between. The CDR3, as DNA: TGTGCCAGCAGCCCCCGGGACGGGAACACCGGGGAGCTGTTTTTT. Its protein is CASSPRDGNTGELFF.

The genes are TRBV9 and TRBJ1-1; D call uncertain. Per germline, CDR1 SGDLS and CDR2 YYNGEE. The CDR3 consists of 13 residues. V was cut by 4 bases and J by 5 bases, with 12 bases left in between. The CDR3 coding sequence is TGTGCCAGCAGCTCCCACCCCAATACTGAAGCTTTCTTT. Amino acid sequence: CASSSHPNTEAFF.

This clone was recorded a few times. V is TRBV6-5 and J is TRBJ1-6; 7 bases are shared with TRBD1. CDR1 MNHEY and CDR2 SVGAGI come from the germline V gene. The length of the CDR3 is 15 residues. The J segment lost 9 bases and the V segment lost 6 bases, leaving 11 bases of the junction unmatched. The CDR3 DNA reads TGTGCCAGCAGGACTCCGACAGGGCAGGGTTCACCCCTCCACTTT. Protein sequence: CASRTPTGQGSPLHF.

This rearrangement joins TRBV28 to TRBJ1-4; 9 bases agree with TRBD1. The CDR3 has 15 amino acids. Germline values: CDR1 MDHEN, CDR2 SYDVKM. The trim removed 2 bases at V and 5 bases at J, leaving 3 bases unmatched. This chain's CDR3 is CASSLPGQGNEKLFF. The DNA of the CDR3 is TGTGCCAGCAGTTTACCGGGACAGGGCAATGAAAAACTGTTTTTT.

The rearrangement links TRBV7-7 to TRBJ2-1; possibly TRBD2 for D (7 bases). The germline CDR1 and CDR2 sequences are SSHAT and FNYEAQ (reference sequence). Trimming left V 3 bases short and J 5 bases short, with 8 bases between. This CDR3 has 13 residues. The CDR3 region is CASSLGGHNEQFF. In DNA, the CDR3 is TGTGCCAGCAGCTTGGGGGGGCACAATGAGCAGTTCTTC.

This chain uses TRBV7-9 with TRBJ1-1; a possible D gene is TRBD1 (5 bases). V lost 5 bases and J 1 base, leaving 11 bases between the germline ends. From germline, CDR1 is SEHNR and CDR2 FQNEAQ (reference sequence). CDR3 length: 14 amino acids. As DNA, the CDR3 is TGTGCCAGCAGCCCTCGGACAAAGAACACTGAAGCTTTCTTT. This encodes CASSPRTKNTEAFF.

This sequence joins TRBV5-4 and TRBJ2-2, with a weak D call TRBD1 (6 bases). The CDR3 covers 15 residues. The V gene's germline CDR1 is SGHNT and CDR2 YYREEE (reference sequence). Trimming removed 0 bases at V and 5 bases at J, with 11 bases between. This CDR3 reads CASSLGAGVTGELFF. CDR3 nucleotide sequence: TGTGCCAGCAGCTTGGGGGCAGGGGTAACCGGGGAGCTGTTTTTT.

Regarding this clone: An end of the junction differs from the germline gene, which may be a read error. V usage is TRBV6-5 and J usage is TRBJ2-7; the D is unclear. CDR1 MNHEY and CDR2 SVGAGI come from the germline V gene. The CDR3 consists of 14 residues. In DNA form, the CDR3 reads TGTGCCAGCAGTTACTCGAGGTCACGTACGAGTTTAGACTTC. Amino acids: CASSYSRSRTSLDF.

The table lists this clone with a count of one. The chain is built from TRBV7-2 and TRBJ2-6, with D possibly TRBD2 on 5 matching bases. V was trimmed by 3 bases and J by 0 bases, leaving 6 bases between them. This CDR3 has 15 amino acids. Germline lookup yields CDR1 SGHTA and CDR2 FQGNSA. The CDR3 reads CASSFGISGANVLTF. In DNA, the CDR3 is TGTGCCAGCAGCTTCGGGATCTCTGGGGCCAACGTCCTGACTTTC.

The V and J genes are TRBV19 and TRBJ2-7, with 8 bases that match TRBD1. The CDR3 has 16 amino acids. The J segment lost 2 bases and the V segment lost 5 bases, leaving 11 bases of the junction unmatched. The V gene's germline CDR1 is LNHDA and CDR2 SQIVND (reference sequence). The CDR3 DNA follows: TGTGCCAGTAGTCACCCACAGGGGGTTGGACCCTACGAGCAGTACTTC. Amino acids: CASSHPQGVGPYEQYF.

The chain has TRBV27 and TRBJ2-6; 8 bases map to TRBD1. Germline V gives CDR1 MNHEY, CDR2 SMNVEV (reference sequence). This CDR3 contains 17 residues. The J segment lost 0 bases and the V segment lost 4 bases, leaving 5 bases of the junction unmatched. The CDR3 DNA reads as TGTGCCAGCAGTTGGACAGGGTTTAGCTCTGGGGCCAACGTCCTGACTTTC. Protein sequence: CASSWTGFSSGANVLTF.

This clone was counted between two and nine times. The chain couples TRBV4-3 to TRBJ2-3; D possibly corresponds to TRBD2 (7 bases). The CDR3 totals 16 residues. Germline CDR1 LGHNA, CDR2 YSLEER. The V end was cut by 1 base, the J end by 2 bases, with 13 bases between. The CDR3 region has the DNA TGCGCCAGCAGCCAAGTTTCCGGGGGGCACACAGATACGCAGTATTTT. The encoded protein is CASSQVSGGHTDTQYF.

This rearrangement joins TRBV11-1 to TRBJ2-6, with unresolved D. The germline gives CDR1 SGHAT, CDR2 FQDESV (reference sequence). The CDR3 has 14 amino acids. V lost 4 bases, J lost 1 base, and 5 bases lay in between. DNA for the CDR3: TGTGCCAGCAGCTGGGGTTCTGGGGCCAACGTCCTGACTTTC. Translated: CASSWGSGANVLTF. Together with reference TRBV11-1 and TRBJ2-6, the CDR3 gives the full variable domain: EAEVAQSPRYKITEKSQAVAFWCDPISGHATLYWYRQILGQGPELLVQFQDESVVDDSQLPKDRFSAERLKGVDSTLKIQPAELGDSAMYLCASSWGSGANVLTFGAGSRLTVL.

J is TRBJ2-5 and V is TRBV9; D is uncertain. CDR3 length: 13 residues. V lost 4 bases and J 2 bases, leaving 9 bases between the germline ends. CDR1 SGDLS and CDR2 YYNGEE come from the germline V gene. This CDR3 is CASSFSPQETQYF. The CDR3 DNA follows: TGTGCCAGCAGCTTCAGCCCGCAAGAGACCCAGTACTTC.

This chain connects TRBV6-5 to TRBJ2-1; maybe TRBD1 (5 bases). Deletions cut 7 bases from V and 14 bases from J, with 21 bases between. The CDR3 has 13 residues. Germline V CDR1 and CDR2: MNHEY, SVGAGI. The CDR3 nucleotides read TGTGCCAGCACCCGAGGCCCAGGGTGGGGAAAGTTCTTC. Residues: CASTRGPGWGKFF.

This clone was seen a handful of times. This chain links TRBV13 with TRBJ1-6; 7 nucleotides agree with TRBD1. This CDR3 has 17 residues. The V segment lost 5 bases and the J segment 0 bases; nucleotides outside the gene matches: 7. Germline V lookup: CDR1 PRHDT, CDR2 FYEKMQ (reference sequence). DNA for the CDR3: TGTGCCAGCAGCCGGGAACGGGACAGCTCCTATAATTCACCCCTCCACTTT. Protein sequence: CASSRERDSSYNSPLHF.

This clone was counted a single time. This chain links TRBV7-8 with TRBJ2-2; D may be TRBD2 (6 bases). With 4 bases removed from V and 8 bases from J, the gap between germline ends came to 17 bases. CDR3 length: 15 amino acids. Germline V CDR1 and CDR2: SGHVS, FQNEAQ. The CDR3 loop is CASSSIGLGGGELFF. In DNA form, the CDR3 reads TGTGCCAGCAGCTCCATTGGTTTGGGGGGAGGGGAGCTGTTTTTT.

The rearrangement uses TRBV20-1 and TRBJ2-5; no clear D gene. The germline V gene has CDR1 DFQATT and CDR2 SNEGSKA (reference sequence). V was shortened by 3 bases and J by 5 bases, with 7 bases between the two germline ends. This CDR3 has 11 amino acids. CDR3 coding DNA: TGCAGTGCTAGTAGGCGGGAGACCCAGTACTTC. It yields the protein CSASRRETQYF.

The rearrangement uses TRBV6-5 and TRBJ2-3; D possibly corresponds to TRBD2 (6 bases). CDR1 MNHEY and CDR2 SVGAGI come from the germline V gene. V shed 8 bases and J shed 1 base, with 10 bases lying between them. This CDR3 has 13 residues. CDR3 nucleotide sequence: TGTGCCAGCCGGGGCGGGGGCACAGATACGCAGTATTTT. Residues: CASRGGGTDTQYF.